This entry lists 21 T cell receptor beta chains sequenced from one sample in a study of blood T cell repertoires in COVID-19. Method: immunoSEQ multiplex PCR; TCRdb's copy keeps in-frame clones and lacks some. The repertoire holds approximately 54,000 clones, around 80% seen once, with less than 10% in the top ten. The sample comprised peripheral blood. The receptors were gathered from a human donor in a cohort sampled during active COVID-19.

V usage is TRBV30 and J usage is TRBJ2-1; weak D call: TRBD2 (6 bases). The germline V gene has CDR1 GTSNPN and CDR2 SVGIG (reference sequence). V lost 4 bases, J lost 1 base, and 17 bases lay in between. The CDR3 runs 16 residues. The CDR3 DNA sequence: TGTGCCTGGAAAGGGGTGGCGGGGTCGTCCTACAATGAGCAGTTCTTC. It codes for CAWKGVAGSSYNEQFF.

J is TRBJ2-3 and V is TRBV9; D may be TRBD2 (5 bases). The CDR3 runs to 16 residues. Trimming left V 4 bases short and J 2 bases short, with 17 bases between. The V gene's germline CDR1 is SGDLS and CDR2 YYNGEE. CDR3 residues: CASSPLGLHSTDTQYF. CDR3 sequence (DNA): TGTGCCAGCAGCCCACTAGGACTCCATTCCACAGATACGCAGTATTTT.

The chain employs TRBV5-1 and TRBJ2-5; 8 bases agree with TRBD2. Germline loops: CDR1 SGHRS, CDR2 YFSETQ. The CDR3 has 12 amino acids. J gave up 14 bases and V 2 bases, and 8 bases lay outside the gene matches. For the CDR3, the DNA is TGCGCCAGCAGCTTCAGCGGGGGCCCCGATTACTTC. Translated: CASSFSGGPDYF. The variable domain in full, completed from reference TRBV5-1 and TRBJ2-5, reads KAGVTQTPRYLIKTRGQQVTLSCSPISGHRSVSWYQQTPGQGLQFLFEYFSETQRNKGNFPGRFSGRQFSNSRSEMNVSTLELGDSALYLCASSFSGGPDYFGPGTRLLVL.

The CDR3 spells CASSLQGAGTEAFF. The CDR3 DNA follows: TGTGCCAGCAGCTTACAGGGGGCTGGCACTGAAGCTTTCTTT. This rearrangement joins TRBV7-3 to TRBJ1-1, with 8 nucleotides matching TRBD1. The J segment lost 4 bases and the V segment lost 2 bases, leaving 3 bases of the junction unmatched. The germline CDR1 and CDR2 sequences are SGHTA and FQGTGA. This CDR3 comprises 14 residues.

In nucleotides, the CDR3 is TGTGCCAGCAGCCTCCGGGACAGAGGGTTAGCCAAAAACATTCAGTACTTC. The encoded protein is CASSLRDRGLAKNIQYF. The J gene is TRBJ2-4, the V gene TRBV28; 7 bases match TRBD1. The germline V gene encodes CDR1 MDHEN and CDR2 SYDVKM. This CDR3 is 17 amino acids long. Trimming removed 6 bases from V and 0 bases from J; junction bases left unmatched: 11.

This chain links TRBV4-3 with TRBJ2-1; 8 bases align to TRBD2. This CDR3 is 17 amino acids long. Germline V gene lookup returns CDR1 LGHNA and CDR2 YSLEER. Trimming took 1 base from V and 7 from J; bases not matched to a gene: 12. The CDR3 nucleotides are TGCGCCAGCAGCCAAGGTCCCCCGGGACTAGTTGGTAATGAGCAGTTCTTC. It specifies CASSQGPPGLVGNEQFF.

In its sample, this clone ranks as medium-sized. In nucleotides, the CDR3 is TGCGCCAGCAGCCCGGTAGCGGGAGCTGGGGAGCAGTACTTC. This translates into CASSPVAGAGEQYF. The chain has TRBV5-1 and TRBJ2-7; 9 positions agree with TRBD2. Trimming took 4 bases from V and 7 from J; bases not matched to a gene: 9. This CDR3 contains 14 residues. Germline assignment: CDR1 SGHRS and CDR2 YFSETQ.

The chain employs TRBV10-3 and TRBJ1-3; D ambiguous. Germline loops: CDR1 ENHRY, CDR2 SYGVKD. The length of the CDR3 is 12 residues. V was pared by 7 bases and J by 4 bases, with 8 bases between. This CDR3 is CAITTSGNTIYF. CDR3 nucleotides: TGTGCCATCACAACTTCGGGAAACACCATATATTTT.

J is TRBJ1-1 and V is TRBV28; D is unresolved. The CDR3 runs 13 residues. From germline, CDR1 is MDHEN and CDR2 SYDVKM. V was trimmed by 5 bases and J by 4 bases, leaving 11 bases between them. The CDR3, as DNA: TGTGCCAGCAGTCAGTCCAGGCGCACTGAAGCTTTCTTT. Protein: CASSQSRRTEAFF.

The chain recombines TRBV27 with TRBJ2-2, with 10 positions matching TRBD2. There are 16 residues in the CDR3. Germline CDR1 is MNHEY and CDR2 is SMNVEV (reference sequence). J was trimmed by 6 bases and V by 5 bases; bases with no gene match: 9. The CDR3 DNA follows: TGTGCCAGCAGTCCCCTCCTAGCGGGAGTCCCCGGGGAGCTGTTTTTT. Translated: CASSPLLAGVPGELFF.

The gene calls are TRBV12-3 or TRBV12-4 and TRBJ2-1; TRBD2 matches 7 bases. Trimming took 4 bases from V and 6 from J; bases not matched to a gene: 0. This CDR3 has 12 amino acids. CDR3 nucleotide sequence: TGTGCCAGCAGTTGGACTAGCAATGAGCAGTTCTTC. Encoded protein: CASSWTSNEQFF.

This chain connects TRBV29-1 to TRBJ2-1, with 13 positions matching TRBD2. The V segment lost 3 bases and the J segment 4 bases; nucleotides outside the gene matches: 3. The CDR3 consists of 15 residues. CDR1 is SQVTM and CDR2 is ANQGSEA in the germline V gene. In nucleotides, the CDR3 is TGCAGCGTTGAGAAACTAGCGGGAGGGTACAATGAGCAGTTCTTC. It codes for CSVEKLAGGYNEQFF.

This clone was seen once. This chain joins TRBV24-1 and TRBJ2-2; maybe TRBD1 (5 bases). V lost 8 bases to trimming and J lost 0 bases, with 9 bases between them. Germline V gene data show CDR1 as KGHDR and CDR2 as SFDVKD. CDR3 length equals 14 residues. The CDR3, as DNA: TGTGCCACCACGGGCAGGGCGAACACCGGGGAGCTGTTTTTT. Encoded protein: CATTGRANTGELFF.

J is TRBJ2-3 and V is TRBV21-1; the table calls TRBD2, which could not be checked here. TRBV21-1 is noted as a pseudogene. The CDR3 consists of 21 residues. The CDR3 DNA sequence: TGTGCCAGCAGCTTCCGCCCAGGTCCCGAAGCGGGAACACTTTACACAGATACGCAGTATTTT. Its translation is CASSFRPGPEAGTLYTDTQYF.

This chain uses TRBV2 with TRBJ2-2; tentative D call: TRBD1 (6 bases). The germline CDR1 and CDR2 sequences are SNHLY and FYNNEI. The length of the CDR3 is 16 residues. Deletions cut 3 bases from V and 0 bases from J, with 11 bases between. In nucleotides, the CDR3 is TGTGCCAGCAGTGAGCGAGGGGGATCGAACACCGGGGAGCTGTTTTTT. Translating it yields CASSERGGSNTGELFF.

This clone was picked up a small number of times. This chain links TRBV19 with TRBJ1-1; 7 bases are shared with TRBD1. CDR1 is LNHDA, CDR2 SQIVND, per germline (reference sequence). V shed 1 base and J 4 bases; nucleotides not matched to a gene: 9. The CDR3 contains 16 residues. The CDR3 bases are TGTGCCAGTAGTATAGGGGCAGGGGGTCGCGGCACTGAAGCTTTCTTT. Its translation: CASSIGAGGRGTEAFF. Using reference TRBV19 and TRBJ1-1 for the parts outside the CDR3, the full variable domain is DGGITQSPKYLFRKEGQNVTLSCEQNLNHDAMYWYRQDPGQGLRLIYYSQIVNDFQKGDIAEGYSVSREKKESFPLTVTSAQKNPTAFYLCASSIGAGGRGTEAFFGQGTRLTVV.

The CDR3 bases are TGTGCCAGCAGCTTAGAGGCAGGGGTTAGCAATCAGCCCCAGCATTTT. It encodes CASSLEAGVSNQPQHF. The rearrangement uses TRBV7-6 and TRBJ1-5, with D perhaps matching TRBD1 (6 bases). The CDR3 runs 16 residues. V was trimmed by 1 base and J by 0 bases, leaving 10 bases between them. Germline values: CDR1 SGHVS, CDR2 FNYEAQ.

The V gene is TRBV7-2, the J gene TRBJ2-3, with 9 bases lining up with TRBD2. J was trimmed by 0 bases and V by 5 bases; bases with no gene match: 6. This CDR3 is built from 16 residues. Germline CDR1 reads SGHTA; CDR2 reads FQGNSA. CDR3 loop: CASSKGAGGSTDTQYF. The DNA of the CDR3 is TGTGCCAGCAGCAAGGGGGCGGGAGGGAGCACAGATACGCAGTATTTT. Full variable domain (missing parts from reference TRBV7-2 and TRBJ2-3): GAGVSQSPSNKVTEKGKDVELRCDPISGHTALYWYRQSLGQGLEFLIYFQGNSAPDKSGLPSDRFSAERTGGSVSTLTIQRTQQEDSAVYLCASSKGAGGSTDTQYFGPGTRLTVL.

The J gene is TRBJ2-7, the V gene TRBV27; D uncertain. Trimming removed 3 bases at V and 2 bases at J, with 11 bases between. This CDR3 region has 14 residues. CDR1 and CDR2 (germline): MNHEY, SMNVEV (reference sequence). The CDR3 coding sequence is TGTGCCAGCAGTTTCGGCGGCGGAACCTACGAGCAGTACTTC. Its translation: CASSFGGGTYEQYF.

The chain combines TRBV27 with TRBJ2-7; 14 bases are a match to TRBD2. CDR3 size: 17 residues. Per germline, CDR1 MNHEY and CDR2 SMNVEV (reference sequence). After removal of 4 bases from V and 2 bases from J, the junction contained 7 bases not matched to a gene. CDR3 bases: TGTGCCAGCAGTTCCGGGACTAGCGGGAGTTCGACCTACGAGCAGTACTTC. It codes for CASSSGTSGSSTYEQYF.

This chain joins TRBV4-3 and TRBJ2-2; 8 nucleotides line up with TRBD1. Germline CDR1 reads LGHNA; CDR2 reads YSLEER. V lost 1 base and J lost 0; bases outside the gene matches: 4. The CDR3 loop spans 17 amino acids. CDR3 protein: CASSQAGGFSNTGELFF. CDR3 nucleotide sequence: TGCGCCAGCAGCCAAGCAGGGGGCTTCTCGAACACCGGGGAGCTGTTTTTT.